This T cell receptor (beta chain) was profiled in a study of blood T cell repertoires in COVID-19. At the level of the study: Sources were T cells, B-cell-depleted T cells, or PBMCs; the material itself was cDNA or gDNA.

From germline, CDR1 is SGHTA and CDR2 FQGNSA. The CDR3 has 15 residues. Trimming removed 5 bases from V and 4 bases from J; junction bases left unmatched: 6. Participant ages covered about 18 to 89 years across around 25 US areas. Participants' reported clinical history set cohort assignment. Two negative PCRs, clearance, or symptom resolution were required of recovered Cohort 3 donors. The data were produced by immunoSEQ multiplex PCR, yet TCRdb's version contains in-frame clones alone and is incomplete. Of 250,000 to 300,000 clones in the sample, nearly 90% are singletons; the top ten hold about 1%.

The receptor's source is a woman younger than 45 who had recovered from COVID-19. The chain recombines TRBV7-2 with TRBJ1-3; 9 bases map to TRBD1. The sequencing input was PBMCs or T cells enriched from blood (not recorded which). The CDR3 DNA is TGTGCCAGCAGCCCGGCCGGGACAGGGGGAAACACCATATATTTT. Protein: CASSPAGTGGNTIYF.